The 17 T cell receptor beta chains in this list originate from one sample, sequenced in a study of lymphopenia after photon versus proton radiotherapy. Here immunoSEQ multiplex PCR was the method, and the copy in TCRdb shows in-frame clones only, minus some. The sample includes about 24,000 clones, around 85% of them seen just once. Material: peripheral blood, obtained from a patient treated with photon-based radiotherapy. These receptors were taken from a man aged 60-69 years with pancreatic cancer.

This chain's CDR3 is CASSYGGGSYTGELFF. The CDR3 coding sequence is TGTGCCAGCAGTTACGGCGGGGGGTCCTACACCGGGGAGCTGTTTTTT. The V call is TRBV6-5, the J call TRBJ2-2; 8 positions match TRBD2. This CDR3 spans 16 amino acids. V gave up 2 bases and J gave up 3 bases; unmatched junction bases: 5. Germline assignment: CDR1 MNHEY and CDR2 SVGAGI.

This clone was seen a few times. The CDR3 loop is CASSSPRDRGSPLHF. The CDR3 nucleotides are TGTGCCAGCAGTTCCCCCCGGGACAGGGGTTCACCCCTCCACTTT. The chain combines TRBV27 with TRBJ1-6; 10 bases agree with TRBD1. Unmatched junction bases numbered 6, after V lost 4 bases and J lost 9 bases. Germline assignment: CDR1 MNHEY and CDR2 SMNVEV (reference sequence). CDR3 length: 15 amino acids.

This clone is a singleton in its sample. Other DNA sequences of this sample code for an identical CDR3. The rearrangement joins TRBV7-2 to TRBJ1-5, with D hard to call. V lost 5 bases and J lost 0, with 8 bases in between. CDR3 length equals 14 residues. The germline CDR1 and CDR2 sequences are SGHTA and FQGNSA. CDR3 loop: CASSPNYSNQPQHF. The CDR3 nucleotides are TGTGCCAGCAGCCCGAATTATAGCAATCAGCCCCAGCATTTT.

On this clone: The junction and the germline gene differ at one end; a read error may be behind it. The CDR3 bases are TGTGCCAGCAGCACACCGGGGGGGGCCAATGCCCCTTTT. Translation: CASSTPGGANAPF. J is TRBJ1-1 and V is TRBV5-4; TRBD1 might be the D (6 bases). Germline CDR1 and CDR2: SGHNT and YYREEE (reference sequence). CDR3 size: 13 residues.

This clone was detected once. V is TRBV2 and J is TRBJ1-6, with 10 bases lining up with TRBD1. The V and J ends lost 4 bases and 5 bases, in that order; junction bases with no gene match: 2. Germline loops: CDR1 SNHLY, CDR2 FYNNEI. There are 15 residues in the CDR3. CDR3 DNA sequence: TGTGCCAGCAGTGGGACAGGGGGTAATAATTCACCCCTCCACTTT. It encodes CASSGTGGNNSPLHF.

This chain connects TRBV30 to TRBJ1-2; 10 bases match TRBD1. This CDR3 is 14 amino acids long. J was trimmed by 8 bases and V by 1 base; bases with no gene match: 7. Germline loops: CDR1 GTSNPN, CDR2 SVGIG (reference sequence). The CDR3 DNA reads TGTGCCTGGAGTGCGACAGGGGGCCTGAGGGGCTACACCTTC. As protein: CAWSATGGLRGYTF.

The rearrangement links TRBV5-1 to TRBJ2-7; D remains unclear. This CDR3 has 14 residues. Trimming stripped 2 bases from V and 3 bases from J, with 12 bases between. Per the germline V gene, CDR1 is SGHRS and CDR2 is YFSETQ. The CDR3 region has the DNA TGCGCCAGCAGCTTAGGGTTATTTTACTACGAGCAGTACTTC. As protein: CASSLGLFYYEQYF.

The table lists this clone with a few counts. The J gene is TRBJ2-5, the V gene TRBV6-6; D gene unclear. The germline V gene encodes CDR1 MNHNY and CDR2 SVGAGI (reference sequence). V lost 2 bases to trimming and J lost 2 bases, with 3 bases between them. CDR3 length: 12 residues. CDR3: CASSYTQETQYF. CDR3 DNA: TGTGCCAGCAGTTACACTCAAGAGACCCAGTACTTC.

The chain couples TRBV4-3 to TRBJ2-1; D is ambiguous. CDR1 is LGHNA and CDR2 is YSLEER in the germline V gene. The CDR3 spans 15 residues. The V end was cut by 0 bases, the J end by 4 bases, with 10 bases between. The CDR3 nucleotides read TGCGCCAGCAGCCAAGATATAGCTACTTACAATGAGCAGTTCTTC. Its protein product is CASSQDIATYNEQFF.

The chain links TRBV11-3 to TRBJ2-3; D is possibly TRBD2 (6 bases). Looked up from germline, CDR1 is SGHNT and CDR2 is YENEEA. Deletions cut 5 bases from V and 4 bases from J, with 16 bases between. The CDR3 extends over 15 amino acids. This CDR3 reads CASSPGLARADTQYF. CDR3 DNA sequence: TGTGCCAGCAGCCCCGGCCTAGCGAGGGCAGATACGCAGTATTTT.

The chain is built from TRBV11-2 and TRBJ2-5, with 13 nucleotides matching TRBD2. Per the germline V gene, CDR1 is SGHAT and CDR2 is FQNNGV. This CDR3 is built from 17 residues. V trimming: 1 base; J trimming: 5 bases; junction bases outside the gene matches: 7. The CDR3 is CASSLVPGLAGPETQYF. Written as DNA, the CDR3 is TGTGCCAGCAGCTTAGTCCCGGGACTAGCGGGGCCGGAGACCCAGTACTTC.

The chain couples TRBV5-1 to TRBJ2-2, with 10 bases fitting TRBD1. With 3 bases clipped from V and 9 bases from J, the junction kept 5 bases outside the gene matches. The CDR3 extends over 14 amino acids. In germline, CDR1 is SGHRS, CDR2 YFSETQ. CDR3: CASSWDRGSRELFF. CDR3 nucleotides: TGCGCCAGCAGCTGGGACAGGGGATCAAGGGAGCTGTTTTTT.

The chain employs TRBV6-5 and TRBJ2-1; no reliable D call. V was cut by 2 bases and J by 6 bases, with 5 bases left in between. The CDR3 totals 12 residues. CDR1 is MNHEY, CDR2 SVGAGI, per germline. The CDR3 coding sequence is TGTGCCAGCAGTTACGGGTTCAATGAGCAGTTCTTC. As protein: CASSYGFNEQFF.

This clone has only a few counts. The chain has TRBV5-4 and TRBJ1-3; D is possibly TRBD1 (5 bases). This CDR3 has 15 amino acids. The V end was cut by 3 bases, the J end by 7 bases, with 17 bases between. Germline values: CDR1 SGHNT, CDR2 YYREEE (reference sequence). Here the CDR3 DNA reads TGTGCCAGCAGCTCGCCGGGGCGGGAAGCGAACACCATATATTTT. This sequence encodes CASSSPGREANTIYF.

This clone was seen a handful of times. The rearrangement uses TRBV14 and TRBJ1-1; no clear D gene. The CDR3 has 14 residues. Looked up from germline, CDR1 is SGHDN and CDR2 is FVKESK. Trimming shortened V by 4 bases and J by 1 base, and 10 bases separated the two germline ends. CDR3 protein: CASSLYRQNTEAFF. CDR3 coding DNA: TGTGCCAGCAGCCTGTACCGACAGAACACTGAAGCTTTCTTT.

This clone was recorded once. The chain recombines TRBV10-1 with TRBJ2-7, with D possibly called TRBD1 or TRBD2 (6 bases each). Trimming stripped 9 bases from V and 3 bases from J, with 15 bases between. The V gene's germline CDR1 is WNHNN and CDR2 SYGVQD (reference sequence). This CDR3 has 13 residues. The CDR3 DNA is TGCGCCAGTCGGAGGGACACCAACTACGAGCAGTACTTC. It yields the protein CASRRDTNYEQYF.

As DNA, the CDR3 is TGCGCCAGCAGCCAAGAGAGGGGCGCGAATGAAAAACTGTTTTTT. Translated, it gives CASSQERGANEKLFF. V is TRBV4-1 and J is TRBJ1-4; maybe TRBD1 (5 bases). CDR1 MGHRA and CDR2 YSYEKL come from the germline V gene. The CDR3 covers 15 residues. V was cut by 0 bases and J by 5 bases, with 10 bases left in between.